A single T cell receptor beta chain is shown here with its context. Its antigen is unidentified. This specimen comes from a study of brain metastases from non-small cell lung cancer. Study-level results: Compared with their matched primary tumors, approximately 64% of brain metastases showed expanded T-cell clones.

The CDR3 loop spans 15 amino acids. V gave up 4 bases and J gave up 6 bases, with 18 bases separating them. The germline V gene has CDR1 GTSNPN and CDR2 SVGIG (reference sequence). Method: immunoSEQ multiplex PCR; TCRdb's copy keeps in-frame clones and lacks some. The sample shows fewer than 3,500 clones, 70% to 85% of them seen only once. The clonotype originates from a donor at least 40 years old with non-small cell lung cancer. The V and J genes are TRBV30 and TRBJ2-2; possibly TRBD1 or TRBD2 for D (7 bases each). Sequencing used primary lung tumor tissue. The CDR3 sequence is CAWNPRGGKSGELFF. In nucleotides, the CDR3 is TGTGCCTGGAACCCCAGGGGGGGGAAATCCGGGGAGCTGTTTTTT.